Listed here are 2 T cell receptor beta chains from one sample, sequenced in a study of regulatory T cells in long-lasting Graves disease. Noted time point: persistent/refractory GD, antithyroid drugs over 5 years with positive TRAb. RNA from PBMCs was the source of the TCR library. Building of the TCR beta libraries involved iRepertoire HTBI primers and Arm-PCR of CDR3 regions. TCRdb processed the multiplex PCR reads anew with MiXCR; each CDR3 protein has one entry. Altogether about 340,000 distinct CDR3 sequences are present, around 20% being singletons, with the ten largest covering 29%. The sequencing here drew on peripheral blood mononuclear cells (PBMCs), taken when the disease was refractory, from a patient treated with antithyroid drugs. The receptors originated from a female donor with Graves disease.

As for this clonotype: A read error may be the cause here, since a much bigger clone is one base away. The rearrangement links TRBV7-6 to TRBJ2-2, with D perhaps TRBD1 or TRBD2 (7 bases each). The CDR3 has 16 residues. From germline, CDR1 is SGHVS and CDR2 FNYEAQ. V was clipped by 6 bases and J by 5 bases, with 19 bases between them. CDR3 protein: CASRSGGAGRTGELFF. DNA for the CDR3: TGTGCCAGCAGGTCAGGGGGGGCAGGGAGGACCGGGGAGCTGTTTTTT.

There are a few counts of this clonotype. This chain joins TRBV10-2 and TRBJ2-2; no clear D. CDR3 length: 14 amino acids. Germline loops: CDR1 WSHSY, CDR2 SAAADI. V lost 7 bases and J lost 2, with 11 bases in between. The CDR3 region is CASKPRLNTGELFF. Here the CDR3 DNA reads TGCGCCAGCAAGCCGAGACTCAACACCGGGGAGCTGTTTTTT.